The clone carrying this T cell receptor beta chain was counted many times. What it recognizes is unknown. The data were obtained in a study of human T cells and chemical hapten exposure. The study, taken as a whole, reports: Sensitizing to DPC left TCRs with a frequency above 1 in 1000 unaltered.

TCRdb re-analysed the RACE reads in MiXCR, keeping a single row per CDR3 protein. The profile shows about 59,000 distinct CDR3 sequences, roughly 12% of them singletons. V lost 3 bases and J lost 0, with 11 bases in between. This CDR3 is built from 15 residues. Time point of the sample: pre-sensitization, week 0. Treatment: therapeutic diphenylcyclopropenone sensitization with weekly scalp DPC. This sequence joins TRBV12-3 or TRBV12-4 and TRBJ1-2, with D unclear. This TCR was recovered from a woman in her 40s with alopecia areata. Some clones in this sample may be carry-over from other donors' samples. This specimen was whole blood, taken in connection with sensitization to the hapten diphenylcyclopropenone (DPC). CDR3: CASSLFSGTNYGYTF. The CDR3 DNA reads TGTGCCAGCAGTTTGTTCTCCGGTACTAACTATGGCTACACCTTC.